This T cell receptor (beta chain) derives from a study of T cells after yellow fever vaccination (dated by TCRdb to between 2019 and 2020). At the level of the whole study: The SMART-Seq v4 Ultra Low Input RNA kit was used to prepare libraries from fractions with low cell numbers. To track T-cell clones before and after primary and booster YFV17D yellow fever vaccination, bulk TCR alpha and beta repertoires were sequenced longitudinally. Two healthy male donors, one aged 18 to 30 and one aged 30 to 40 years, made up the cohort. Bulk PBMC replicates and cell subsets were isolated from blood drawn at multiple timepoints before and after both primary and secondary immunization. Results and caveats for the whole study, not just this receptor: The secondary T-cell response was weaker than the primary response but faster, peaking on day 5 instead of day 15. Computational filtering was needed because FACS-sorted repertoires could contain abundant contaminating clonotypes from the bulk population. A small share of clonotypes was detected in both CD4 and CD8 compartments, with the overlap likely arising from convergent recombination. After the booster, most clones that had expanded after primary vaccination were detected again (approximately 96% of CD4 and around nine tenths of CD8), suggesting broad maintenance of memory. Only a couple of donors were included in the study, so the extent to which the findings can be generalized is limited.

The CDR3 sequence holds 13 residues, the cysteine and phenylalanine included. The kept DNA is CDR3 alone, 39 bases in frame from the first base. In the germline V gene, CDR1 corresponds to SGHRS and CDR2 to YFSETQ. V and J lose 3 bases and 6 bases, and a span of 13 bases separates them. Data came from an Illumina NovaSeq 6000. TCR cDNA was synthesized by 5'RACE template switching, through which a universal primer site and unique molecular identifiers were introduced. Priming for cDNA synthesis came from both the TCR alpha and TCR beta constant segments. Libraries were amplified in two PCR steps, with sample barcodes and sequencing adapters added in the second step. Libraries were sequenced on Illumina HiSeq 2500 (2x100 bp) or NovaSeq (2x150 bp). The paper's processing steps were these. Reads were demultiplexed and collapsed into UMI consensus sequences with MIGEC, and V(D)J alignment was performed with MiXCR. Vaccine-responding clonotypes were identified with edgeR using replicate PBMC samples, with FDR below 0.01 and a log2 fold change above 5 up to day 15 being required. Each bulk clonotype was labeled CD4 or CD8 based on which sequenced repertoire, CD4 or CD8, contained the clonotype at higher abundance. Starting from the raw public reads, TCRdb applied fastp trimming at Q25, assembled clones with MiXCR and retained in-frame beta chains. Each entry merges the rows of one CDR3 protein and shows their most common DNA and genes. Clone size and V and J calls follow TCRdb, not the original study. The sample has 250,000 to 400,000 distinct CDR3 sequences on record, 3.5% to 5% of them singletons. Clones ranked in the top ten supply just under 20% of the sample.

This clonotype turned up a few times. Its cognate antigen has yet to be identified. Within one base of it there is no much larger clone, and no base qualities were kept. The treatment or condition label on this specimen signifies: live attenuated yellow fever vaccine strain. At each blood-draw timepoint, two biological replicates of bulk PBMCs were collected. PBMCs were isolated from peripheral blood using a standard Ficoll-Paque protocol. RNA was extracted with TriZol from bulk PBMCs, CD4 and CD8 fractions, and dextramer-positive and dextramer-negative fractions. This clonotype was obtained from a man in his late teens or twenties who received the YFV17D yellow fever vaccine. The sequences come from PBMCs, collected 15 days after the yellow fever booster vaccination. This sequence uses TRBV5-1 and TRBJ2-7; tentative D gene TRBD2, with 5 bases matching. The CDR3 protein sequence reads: CASSSPAAAEQYF. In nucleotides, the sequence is TGCGCCAGCAGCTCCCCGGCAGCGGCCGAGCAGTACTTC.